One sample yielded the 24 T cell receptor beta chains listed below, sequenced in a study of OX40 agonist ivuxolimab in advanced cancers. Method: immunoSEQ multiplex PCR; TCRdb's copy keeps in-frame clones and lacks some. The sample contains more than 80,000 clones, about 92% of which appear only once. Sequenced here: CD4+ or CD8+ T cells sorted from blood, sampled in a trial of the OX40 agonist ivuxolimab. Source of these receptors: an adult with an advanced solid tumor such as melanoma, head and neck, liver or kidney cancer.

Only a few counts were recorded for this clone. The rearrangement links TRBV5-1 to TRBJ1-6; D is unclear. CDR1 is SGHRS, CDR2 YFSETQ, per germline. V was pared by 3 bases and J by 7 bases, with 14 bases between. The CDR3 consists of 15 residues. The CDR3 spells CASSWAGGQNSPLHF. CDR3 sequence (DNA): TGCGCCAGCAGCTGGGCAGGAGGCCAGAATTCACCCCTCCACTTT.

The CDR3 is CASRLQGDEQYF. CDR3 in DNA: TGTGCCAGCAGGCTACAGGGGGACGAGCAGTACTTC. The chain uses TRBV28 and TRBJ2-7, with TRBD1 identical over 8 bases. V dropped 6 bases and J dropped 5; count of bases not matched to a gene: 3. Germline CDR1 reads MDHEN; CDR2 reads SYDVKM. CDR3 length: 12 amino acids.

The V call is TRBV7-2, the J call TRBJ1-1; tentative D call: TRBD1 (5 bases). Germline V gene lookup returns CDR1 SGHTA and CDR2 FQGNSA. The CDR3 is made up of 12 amino acids. V was clipped by 3 bases and J by 10 bases, with 12 bases between them. The CDR3 reads CASSLVMGGAFF. Written as DNA, the CDR3 is TGTGCCAGCAGCTTGGTAATGGGGGGAGCTTTCTTT.

The chain carries TRBV10-1 and TRBJ2-3; 11 bases match TRBD2. The junction had 7 bases not matched to a gene; V was cut back by 6 bases and J by 14 bases. From germline, CDR1 is WNHNN and CDR2 SYGVQD (reference sequence). This CDR3 contains 12 residues. CDR3: CASRGTSGGLYF. CDR3 coding DNA: TGCGCCAGCAGAGGTACTAGCGGGGGCTTGTATTTT.

CDR3 region: CASSQEAGLAADTQYF. The CDR3 DNA reads as TGTGCCAGCAGCCAAGAGGCGGGACTAGCTGCAGATACGCAGTATTTT. The rearrangement links TRBV4-2 to TRBJ2-3; the match to TRBD2 covers 9 bases. CDR3 length: 16 amino acids. Unmatched junction bases numbered 5, after V lost 0 bases and J lost 4 bases. CDR1 LGHNA and CDR2 YNFKEQ come from the germline V gene.

The J gene is TRBJ2-3, the V gene TRBV10-3; no definite D call. Germline assignment: CDR1 ENHRY and CDR2 SYGVKD. This CDR3 is 13 amino acids long. Trimming left V 7 bases short and J 2 bases short, with 10 bases between. CDR3 amino acids: CAIKLMATDTQYF. The CDR3 nucleotides are TGTGCCATCAAACTGATGGCCACAGATACGCAGTATTTT.

The chain recombines TRBV20-1 with TRBJ2-3; D call uncertain. CDR3 length equals 11 residues. Germline V CDR1 and CDR2: DFQATT, SNEGSKA (reference sequence). Trimming took off 3 bases at V and 4 bases at J, with 5 bases between the two ends. The CDR3 sequence: CSASFADTQYF. In nucleotides, the CDR3 is TGCAGTGCTAGTTTCGCAGATACGCAGTATTTT.

The chain couples TRBV21-1 to TRBJ1-5. TRBV21-1 is a known pseudogene. CDR3 length equals 16 residues. The CDR3 coding sequence is TGTGCCAGCAGCAAAGGTTGGCAGGGAGTTAATCAGCCCCAGCATTTT. The encoded protein is CASSKGWQGVNQPQHF.

The rearrangement joins TRBV7-8 to TRBJ1-5; no reliable D call. From germline, CDR1 is SGHVS and CDR2 FQNEAQ. The V end lost 3 bases, the J end lost 7 bases, and 13 bases lay between the germline ends. This CDR3 has 14 amino acids. CDR3 protein: CASSFLGGEQPQHF. The CDR3 DNA reads as TGTGCCAGCAGCTTTCTAGGCGGGGAACAGCCCCAGCATTTT.

V and J are TRBV5-1 and TRBJ2-3, with D perhaps given as TRBD1 or TRBD2 (6 bases each). This CDR3 has 15 residues. Trimming left V 4 bases short and J 1 base short, with 13 bases between. Germline CDR1 reads SGHRS; CDR2 reads YFSETQ. The CDR3, as DNA: TGCGCCAGCAGCGGAGGGGGTCCGGGCACAGATACGCAGTATTTT. Its translation: CASSGGGPGTDTQYF.

V gene TRBV29-1 combines with J gene TRBJ2-3; tentatively, D is TRBD1 (5 bases). This CDR3 region has 13 residues. The germline V gene encodes CDR1 SQVTM and CDR2 ANQGSEA. V was pared by 2 bases and J by 3 bases, with 9 bases between. In DNA form, the CDR3 reads TGCAGCGTTGAAACCCCAGGGACAGATACGCAGTATTTT. Protein: CSVETPGTDTQYF.

The V and J genes are TRBV6-6 and TRBJ1-1, with TRBD1 matching over 7 bases. J was trimmed by 8 bases and V by 5 bases; bases with no gene match: 8. Germline CDR1 MNHNY, CDR2 SVGAGI (reference sequence). This CDR3 comprises 13 residues. Here the CDR3 reads CASSKQGTEEAFF. The CDR3, as DNA: TGTGCCAGCAGTAAACAAGGGACAGAAGAAGCTTTCTTT.

V gene TRBV19 combines with J gene TRBJ2-1, with D possibly matching TRBD2 (5 bases). CDR1 is LNHDA and CDR2 is SQIVND in the germline V gene (reference sequence). This CDR3 region has 12 residues. V shed 3 bases and J shed 12 bases, with 12 bases lying between them. CDR3 amino acids: CASSILRGLQFF. The CDR3 bases are TGTGCCAGTAGTATCCTACGCGGGTTGCAGTTCTTC.

The CDR3 here is CASSLRGINTEAFF. The CDR3 DNA reads TGTGCCAGCAGCTTGAGGGGCATAAACACTGAAGCTTTCTTT. V and J are TRBV5-6 and TRBJ1-1; TRBD1 is a possible D gene (5 bases). CDR1 and CDR2 (germline): SGHDT, YYEEEE. Trimming left V 1 base short and J 2 bases short, with 9 bases between. CDR3 length: 14 residues.

CDR3 coding DNA: TGTGCCAGCAGTTACTCGGGGTTGAGCAATTCACCCCTCCACTTT. Amino acids: CASSYSGLSNSPLHF. The gene calls are TRBV6-6 and TRBJ1-6, with D hard to call. The CDR3 spans 15 residues. Trimming took off 0 bases at V and 7 bases at J, with 10 bases between the two ends. From germline, CDR1 is MNHNY and CDR2 SVGAGI (reference sequence).

This clone has just a few counts. This chain joins TRBV30 and TRBJ1-5; 8 nucleotides agree with TRBD1. The CDR3 sequence is 15 residues long. After removal of 2 bases from V and 2 bases from J, the junction contained 5 bases not matched to a gene. CDR1 is GTSNPN, CDR2 SVGIG, per germline (reference sequence). In DNA, the CDR3 is TGTGCCTGGAGTACAGGGGGAATGGGCAATCAGCCCCAGCATTTT. This codes for CAWSTGGMGNQPQHF.

The rearrangement joins TRBV7-2 to TRBJ2-5; D perhaps matches TRBD1 (6 bases). CDR3 size: 14 residues. Germline lookup yields CDR1 SGHTA and CDR2 FQGNSA. Trimming removed 5 bases from V and 1 base from J, with 11 bases in between. In DNA form, the CDR3 reads TGTGCCAGCAGCCTATGGGACATCCAAGAGACCCAGTACTTC. It encodes CASSLWDIQETQYF.

About this clone: Different DNA sequences within this sample yield the same CDR3. The rearrangement uses TRBV18 and TRBJ2-1, with TRBD1 as a possible D gene (6 bases). CDR3 length: 14 amino acids. Deletions cut 3 bases from V and 2 bases from J, with 8 bases between. The germline V gene encodes CDR1 KGHSH and CDR2 LQKENI. As DNA, the CDR3 is TGTGCCAGCTCACCCCAGGGGACCTACAATGAGCAGTTCTTC. It codes for CASSPQGTYNEQFF.

The rearrangement uses TRBV2 and TRBJ2-1; D not resolved. The CDR3 covers 12 residues. V was pared by 7 bases and J by 8 bases, with 12 bases between. Germline lookup yields CDR1 SNHLY and CDR2 FYNNEI. Written as DNA, the CDR3 is TGTGCCAGCAAGAGGTACGCAGATGAGCAGTTCTTC. This codes for CASKRYADEQFF.

V and J are TRBV6-6 and TRBJ1-1; 9 nucleotides agree with TRBD1. The CDR3 extends over 15 amino acids. CDR1 and CDR2 from the germline V gene are MNHNY and SVGAGI (reference sequence). V lost 6 bases to trimming and J lost 4 bases; unmatched junction nucleotides: 9. The CDR3 DNA reads TGTGCCAGCAGCCCACAGGGGGCTGGGGGCACTGAAGCTTTCTTT. It encodes CASSPQGAGGTEAFF.

This clone was detected a few times. The chain employs TRBV6-5 and TRBJ1-1, with 9 positions matching TRBD1. The CDR3 length is 15 residues. The germline V gene encodes CDR1 MNHEY and CDR2 SVGAGI. V shed 6 bases, J shed 1 base, and the junction held 6 bases outside the gene matches. CDR3 bases: TGTGCCAGCAGGACACTGGGACAGGGGAACACTGAAGCTTTCTTT. It codes for CASRTLGQGNTEAFF.

Concerning this clone itself: This CDR3 is also generated by other DNA sequences in the sample. V gene TRBV30 combines with J gene TRBJ2-3; D not resolved. Deletions cut 0 bases from V and 5 bases from J, with 3 bases between. Germline V lookup: CDR1 GTSNPN, CDR2 SVGIG (reference sequence). The CDR3 totals 11 residues. The DNA for the CDR3 is TGTGCCTGGAGTGTAGGAGATACGCAGTATTTT. Translated: CAWSVGDTQYF.

The chain employs TRBV5-1 and TRBJ2-3; D is uncertain. Germline assignment: CDR1 SGHRS and CDR2 YFSETQ. V lost 4 bases and J 1 base, leaving 13 bases between the germline ends. CDR3 length: 15 amino acids. The DNA for the CDR3 is TGCGCCAGCAGCCCTGACCCCCGCGGCACAGATACGCAGTATTTT. This sequence encodes CASSPDPRGTDTQYF.

CDR3 sequence (DNA): TGTGCCAGCAGCTCTCTCAGGACAGGAGGAGATTCACCCCTCCACTTT. Its translation is CASSSLRTGGDSPLHF. The chain links TRBV7-2 to TRBJ1-6, with 7 bases identical to TRBD1. V lost 4 bases to trimming and J lost 8 bases; unmatched junction nucleotides: 11. CDR3 length equals 16 residues. From germline, CDR1 is SGHTA and CDR2 FQGNSA.